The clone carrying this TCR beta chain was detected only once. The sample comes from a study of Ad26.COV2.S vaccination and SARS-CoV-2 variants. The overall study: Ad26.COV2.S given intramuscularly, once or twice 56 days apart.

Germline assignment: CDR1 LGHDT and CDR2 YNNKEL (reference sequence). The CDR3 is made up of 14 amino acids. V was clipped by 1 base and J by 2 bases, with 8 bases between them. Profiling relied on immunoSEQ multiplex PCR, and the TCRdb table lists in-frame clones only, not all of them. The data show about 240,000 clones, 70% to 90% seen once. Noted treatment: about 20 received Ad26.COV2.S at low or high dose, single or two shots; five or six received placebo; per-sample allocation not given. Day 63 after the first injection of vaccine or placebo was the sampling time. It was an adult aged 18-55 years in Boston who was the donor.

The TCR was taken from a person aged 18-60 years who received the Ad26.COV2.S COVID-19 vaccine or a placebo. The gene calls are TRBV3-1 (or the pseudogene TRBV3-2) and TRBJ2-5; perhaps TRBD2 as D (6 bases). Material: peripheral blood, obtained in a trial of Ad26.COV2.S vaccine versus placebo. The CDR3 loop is CASSQAGVQETQYF. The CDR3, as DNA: TGTGCCAGCAGCCAAGCGGGGGTACAAGAGACCCAGTACTTC.